Reported below is one TCR beta chain. Its antigen is not known. The data were taken from a study of cytomegalovirus exposure and HLA in healthy donors. The PCR used 60 Vbeta and 13 Jbeta primers. Here immunoSEQ multiplex PCR was the method, and the copy in TCRdb shows in-frame clones only, minus some. The sample lists some 130,000 clones, 60% to 80% occurring once. Broader study findings: The authors assumed roughly uniform sequencing depth across donors for presence/absence analyses. About 90% or about 30% of the time was how often most TCR beta V segments were productive, according to an earlier analysis. It was reported that the classifier diagnosed cytomegalovirus status with high specificity and sensitivity in both the original and validation cohorts.

V was pared by 4 bases and J by 5 bases, with 14 bases between. The V gene's germline CDR1 is LNHDA and CDR2 SQIVND (reference sequence). This CDR3 is 15 amino acids long. Sequenced material: PBMCs. V and J are TRBV19 and TRBJ1-4; D unclear. The source of this sequence is an older woman in good health and CMV-seropositive. CDR3 coding DNA: TGTGCCAGTAGTACCTGGGCAGGCAGAAATGAAAAACTGTTTTTT. Its translation: CASSTWAGRNEKLFF.